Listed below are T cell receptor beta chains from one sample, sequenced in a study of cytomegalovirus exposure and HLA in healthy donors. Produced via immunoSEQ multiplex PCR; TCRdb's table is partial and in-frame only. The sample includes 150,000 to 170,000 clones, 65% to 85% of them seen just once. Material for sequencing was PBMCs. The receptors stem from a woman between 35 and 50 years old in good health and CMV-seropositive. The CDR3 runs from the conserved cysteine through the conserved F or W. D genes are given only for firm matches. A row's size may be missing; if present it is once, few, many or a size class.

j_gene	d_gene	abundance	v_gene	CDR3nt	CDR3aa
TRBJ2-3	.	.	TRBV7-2	TGTGCCAGCAGCGCGAGCGGGTCTCCCACAGATACGCAGTATTTT	CASSASGSPTDTQYF
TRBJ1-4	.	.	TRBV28	TGTGCCAGCAGTTTGCTCGTCAGGGATGAAAAACTGTTTTTT	CASSLLVRDEKLFF
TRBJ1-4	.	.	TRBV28	TGTGCCAGCAGTTTATCCTCAACAGGGTCTAATGAAAAACTGTTTTTT	CASSLSSTGSNEKLFF
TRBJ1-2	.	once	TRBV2	TGTGCCAGCAGGCGCAGGGGAGGGCATGGCTACACCTTC	CASRRRGGHGYTF
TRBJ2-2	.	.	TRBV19	TGTGCCAGTATTGGGTACGACAGGAAGAACACCGGGGAGCTGTTTTTT	CASIGYDRKNTGELFF
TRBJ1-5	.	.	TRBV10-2	TGCGCCAGCAGTTCGGGGGTAGGTCAGCCCCAGCATTTT	CASSSGVGQPQHF
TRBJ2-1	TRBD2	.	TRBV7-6	TGTGCCAGCAGGCATCTAGCGGCCAACTCCTACAATGAGCAGTTCTTC	CASRHLAANSYNEQFF
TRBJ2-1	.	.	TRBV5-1	TGCGCCAGCAGTACGGGACAAAGAGGGATGTTCTTC	CASSTGQRGMFF
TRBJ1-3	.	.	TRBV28	TGTGCCAGCGGCTCCGGGGGACACACCATATATTTT	CASGSGGHTIYF
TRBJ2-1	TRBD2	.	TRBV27	TGTGCCAGCAGTTCTCGAGCGGGAGGGCCAAGCAGCAACTACAATGAGCAGTTCTTC	CASSSRAGGPSSNYNEQFF
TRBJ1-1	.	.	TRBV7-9	TGTGCCAGCAGCTCACCTGACAGCGGGCCTGAAGCTTTCTTT	CASSSPDSGPEAFF
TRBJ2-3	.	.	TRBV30	TGTGCCTGGAGTGAGACATCAGATACGCAGTATTTT	CAWSETSDTQYF
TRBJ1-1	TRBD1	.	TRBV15	TGTGCCACCAGCAAGGACAGGGCGTCAATAGCTTTCTTT	CATSKDRASIAFF
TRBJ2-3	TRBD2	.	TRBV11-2	TGTGCCAGCAGCTCGGGACTAGCTGATTCGATACCCACAGATACGCAGTATTTT	CASSSGLADSIPTDTQYF
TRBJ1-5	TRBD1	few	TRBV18	TGTGCCAGCGCAAAGCACACAGGGGCGGACCAGCCCCAGCATTTT	CASAKHTGADQPQHF
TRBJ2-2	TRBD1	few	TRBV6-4	TGTGCCAGCAGGGGACAGGACACCGGGGAGCTGTTTTTT	CASRGQDTGELFF
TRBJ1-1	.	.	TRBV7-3	TGTGCCAGCAGCTTAATAGGGACTTCCACTGAAGCTTTCTTT	CASSLIGTSTEAFF